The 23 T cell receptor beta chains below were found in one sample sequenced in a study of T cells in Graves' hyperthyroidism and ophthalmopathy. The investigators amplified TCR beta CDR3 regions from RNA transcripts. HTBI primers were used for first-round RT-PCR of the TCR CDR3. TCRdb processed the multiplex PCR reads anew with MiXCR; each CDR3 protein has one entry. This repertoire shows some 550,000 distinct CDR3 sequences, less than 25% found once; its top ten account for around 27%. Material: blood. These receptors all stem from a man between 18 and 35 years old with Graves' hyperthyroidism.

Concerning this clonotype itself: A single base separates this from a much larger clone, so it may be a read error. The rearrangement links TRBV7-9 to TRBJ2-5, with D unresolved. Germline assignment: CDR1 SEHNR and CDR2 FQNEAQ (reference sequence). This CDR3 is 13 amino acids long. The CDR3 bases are TGTGCCAGCAACTTACGGCAGAGTGGGACCCAGTACTTC. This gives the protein CASNLRQSGTQYF.

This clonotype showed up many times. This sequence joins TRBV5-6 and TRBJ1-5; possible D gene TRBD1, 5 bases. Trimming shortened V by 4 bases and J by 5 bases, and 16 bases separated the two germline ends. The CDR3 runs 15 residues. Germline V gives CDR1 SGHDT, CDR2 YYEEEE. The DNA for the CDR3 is TGTGCCAGCAGCCAAGCACAGGCCTCGGATCAGCCCCAGCATTTT. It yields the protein CASSQAQASDQPQHF.

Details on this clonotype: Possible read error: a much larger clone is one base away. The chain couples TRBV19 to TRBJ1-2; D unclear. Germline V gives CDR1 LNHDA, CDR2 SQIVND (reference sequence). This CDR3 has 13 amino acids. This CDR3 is CASSTALTHGHTF. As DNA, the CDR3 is TGTGCCAGTAGTACCGCACTAACCCATGGCCACACCTTC.

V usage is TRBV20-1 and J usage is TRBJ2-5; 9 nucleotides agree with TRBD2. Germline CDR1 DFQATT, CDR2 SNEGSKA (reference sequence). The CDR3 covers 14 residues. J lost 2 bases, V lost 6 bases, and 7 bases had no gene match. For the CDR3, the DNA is TGCAGTGCGAGACTAGCGGCCGGACAAGAGACCCAGTACTTC. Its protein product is CSARLAAGQETQYF.

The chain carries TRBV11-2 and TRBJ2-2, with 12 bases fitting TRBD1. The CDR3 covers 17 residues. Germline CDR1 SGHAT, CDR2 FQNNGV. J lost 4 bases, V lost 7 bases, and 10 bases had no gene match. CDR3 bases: TGTGCCAGCACCCCTCGACCGGGACAGGGGGCCACCGGGGAGCTGTTTTTT. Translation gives CASTPRPGQGATGELFF. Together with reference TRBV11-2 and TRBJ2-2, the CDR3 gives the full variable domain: EAGVAQSPRYKIIEKRQSVAFWCNPISGHATLYWYQQILGQGPKLLIQFQNNGVVDDSQLPKDRFSAERLKGVDSTLKIQPAKLEDSAVYLCASTPRPGQGATGELFFGEGSRLTVL.

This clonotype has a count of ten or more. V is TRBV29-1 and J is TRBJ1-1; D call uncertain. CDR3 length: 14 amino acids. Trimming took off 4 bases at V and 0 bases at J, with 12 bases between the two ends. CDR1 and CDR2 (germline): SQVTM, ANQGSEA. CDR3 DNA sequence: TGCAGCGTTGTGCGAAAGCTGATGAACACTGAAGCTTTCTTT. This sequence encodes CSVVRKLMNTEAFF. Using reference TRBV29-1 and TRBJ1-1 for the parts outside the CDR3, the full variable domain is SAVISQKPSRDICQRGTSLTIQCQVDSQVTMMFWYRQQPGQSLTLIATANQGSEATYESGFVIDKFPISRPNLTFSTLTVSNMSPEDSSIYLCSVVRKLMNTEAFFGQGTRLTVV.

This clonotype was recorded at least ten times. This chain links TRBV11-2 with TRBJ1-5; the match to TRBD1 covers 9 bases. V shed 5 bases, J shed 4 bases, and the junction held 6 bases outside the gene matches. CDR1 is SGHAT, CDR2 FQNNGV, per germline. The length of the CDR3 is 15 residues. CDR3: CASSTTGTGNQPQHF. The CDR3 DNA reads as TGTGCCAGCAGCACGACCGGGACAGGGAATCAGCCCCAGCATTTT.

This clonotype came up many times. The CDR3 sequence: CASSLGARGYEQYF. CDR3 nucleotides: TGTGCCAGCAGCTTAGGGGCCCGAGGATACGAGCAGTACTTC. The chain joins TRBV7-9 to TRBJ2-7; D not resolved. The CDR3 contains 14 residues. The germline gives CDR1 SEHNR, CDR2 FQNEAQ (reference sequence). The germline V and J ends were trimmed by 1 base and 4 bases, with 11 bases remaining between them.

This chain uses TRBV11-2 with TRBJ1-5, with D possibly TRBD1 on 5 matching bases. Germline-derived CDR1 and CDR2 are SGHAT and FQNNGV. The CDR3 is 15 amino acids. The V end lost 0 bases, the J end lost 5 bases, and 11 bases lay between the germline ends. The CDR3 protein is CASSLDPTVYQPQHF. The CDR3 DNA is TGTGCCAGCAGCTTAGATCCGACAGTCTATCAGCCCCAGCATTTT.

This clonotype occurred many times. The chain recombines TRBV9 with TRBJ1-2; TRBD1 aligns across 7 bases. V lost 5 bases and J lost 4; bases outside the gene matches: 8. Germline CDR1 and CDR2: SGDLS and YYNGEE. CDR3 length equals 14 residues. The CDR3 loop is CASSAQGDGYGYTF. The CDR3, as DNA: TGTGCCAGCAGTGCCCAGGGGGATGGCTATGGCTACACCTTC.

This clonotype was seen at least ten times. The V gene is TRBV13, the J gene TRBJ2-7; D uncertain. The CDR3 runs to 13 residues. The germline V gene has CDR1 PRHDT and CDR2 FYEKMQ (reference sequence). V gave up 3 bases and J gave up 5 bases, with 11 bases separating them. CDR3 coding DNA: TGTGCCAGCAGCTTTTCCCCTACTAACGAGCAGTACTTC. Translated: CASSFSPTNEQYF.

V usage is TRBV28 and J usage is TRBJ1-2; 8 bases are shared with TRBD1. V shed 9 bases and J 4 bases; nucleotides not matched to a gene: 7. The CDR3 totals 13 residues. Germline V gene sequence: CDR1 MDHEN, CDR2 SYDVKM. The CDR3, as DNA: TGTGCCAGTCGAGACAGGGGTACCTATGGCTACACCTTC. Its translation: CASRDRGTYGYTF.

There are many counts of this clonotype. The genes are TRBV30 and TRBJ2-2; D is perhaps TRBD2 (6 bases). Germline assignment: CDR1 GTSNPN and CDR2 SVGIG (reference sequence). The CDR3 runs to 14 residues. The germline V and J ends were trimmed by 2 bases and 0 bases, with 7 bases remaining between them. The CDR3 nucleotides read TGTGCCTGGAGTCGACTAGCGAACACCGGGGAGCTGTTTTTT. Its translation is CAWSRLANTGELFF.

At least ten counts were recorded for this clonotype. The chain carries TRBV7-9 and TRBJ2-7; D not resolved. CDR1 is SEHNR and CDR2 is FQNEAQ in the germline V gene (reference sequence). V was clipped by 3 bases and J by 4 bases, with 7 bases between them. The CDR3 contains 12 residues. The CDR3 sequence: CASSLVEYEQYF. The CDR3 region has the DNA TGTGCCAGCAGCTTGGTGGAATACGAGCAGTACTTC.

CDR3 loop: CASSYPKRTASYEQYF. In DNA form, the CDR3 reads TGTGCCAGCAGTTACCCGAAAAGGACAGCTTCCTACGAGCAGTACTTC. The V gene is TRBV6-2 or TRBV6-3, the J gene TRBJ2-7; a possible D gene is TRBD1 (6 bases). V lost 2 bases, J lost 1 base, and 15 bases lay in between. Looked up from germline, CDR1 is MNHEY and CDR2 is SVGEGT. This CDR3 is 16 amino acids long.

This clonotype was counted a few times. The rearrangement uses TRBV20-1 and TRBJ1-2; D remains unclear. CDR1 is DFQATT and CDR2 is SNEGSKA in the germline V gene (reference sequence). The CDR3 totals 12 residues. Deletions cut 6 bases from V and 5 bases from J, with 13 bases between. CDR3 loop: CSAPGQPYGYTF. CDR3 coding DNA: TGCAGTGCCCCCGGCCAGCCGTATGGCTACACCTTC.

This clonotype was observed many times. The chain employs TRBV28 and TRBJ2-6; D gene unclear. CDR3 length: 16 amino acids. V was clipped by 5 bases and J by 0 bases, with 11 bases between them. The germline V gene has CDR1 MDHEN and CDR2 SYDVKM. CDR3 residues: CASSALQASGANVLTF. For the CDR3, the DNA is TGTGCCAGCAGTGCCCTTCAGGCCTCTGGGGCCAACGTCCTGACTTTC.

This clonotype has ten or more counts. The DNA of the CDR3 is TGTGCCAGCAGATCCGTCGGGGGGAGTTATGGCTACACCTTC. Protein: CASRSVGGSYGYTF. The chain couples TRBV6-1 to TRBJ1-2, with D perhaps matching TRBD1 (5 bases). Looked up from germline, CDR1 is MNHNS and CDR2 is SASEGT. V gave up 6 bases and J gave up 5 bases, with 16 bases separating them. The CDR3 extends over 14 amino acids.

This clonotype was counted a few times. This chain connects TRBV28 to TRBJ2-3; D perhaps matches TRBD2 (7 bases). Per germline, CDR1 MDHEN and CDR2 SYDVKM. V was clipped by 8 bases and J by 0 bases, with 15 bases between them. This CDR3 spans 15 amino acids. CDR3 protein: CASALAGASTDTQYF. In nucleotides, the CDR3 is TGTGCCAGCGCCTTGGCGGGGGCTAGCACAGATACGCAGTATTTT. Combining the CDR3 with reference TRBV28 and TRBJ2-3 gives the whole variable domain DVKVTQSSRYLVKRTGEKVFLECVQDMDHENMFWYRQDPGLGLRLIYFSYDVKMKEKGDIPEGYSVSREKKERFSLILESASTNQTSMYLCASALAGASTDTQYFGPGTRLTVL.

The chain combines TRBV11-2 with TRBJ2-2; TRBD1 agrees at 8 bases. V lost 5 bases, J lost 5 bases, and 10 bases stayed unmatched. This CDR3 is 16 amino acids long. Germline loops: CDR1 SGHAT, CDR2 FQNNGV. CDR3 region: CASSGSRGRSTGELFF. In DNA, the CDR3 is TGTGCCAGCAGCGGTAGCAGGGGGCGTAGTACCGGGGAGCTGTTTTTT.

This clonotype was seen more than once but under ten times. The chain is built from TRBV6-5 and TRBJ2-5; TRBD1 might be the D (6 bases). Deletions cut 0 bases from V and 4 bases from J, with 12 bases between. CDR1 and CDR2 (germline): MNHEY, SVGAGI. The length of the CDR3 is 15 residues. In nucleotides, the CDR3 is TGTGCCAGCAGTTACTCGGGACAACCCCCAGAGACCCAGTACTTC. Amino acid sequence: CASSYSGQPPETQYF.

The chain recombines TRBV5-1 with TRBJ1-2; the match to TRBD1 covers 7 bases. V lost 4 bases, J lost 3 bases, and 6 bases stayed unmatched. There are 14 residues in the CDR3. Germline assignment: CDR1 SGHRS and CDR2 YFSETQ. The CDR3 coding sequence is TGCGCCAGCAGCCTAGGACAGGCCGACTATGGCTACACCTTC. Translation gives CASSLGQADYGYTF.

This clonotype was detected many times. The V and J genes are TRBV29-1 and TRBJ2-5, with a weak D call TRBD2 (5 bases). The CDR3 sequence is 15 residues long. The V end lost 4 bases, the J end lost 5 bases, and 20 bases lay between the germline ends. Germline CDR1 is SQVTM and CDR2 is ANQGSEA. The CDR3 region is CSVGAGEQFGETQYF. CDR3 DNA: TGCAGCGTTGGGGCCGGGGAGCAATTTGGCGAGACCCAGTACTTC.